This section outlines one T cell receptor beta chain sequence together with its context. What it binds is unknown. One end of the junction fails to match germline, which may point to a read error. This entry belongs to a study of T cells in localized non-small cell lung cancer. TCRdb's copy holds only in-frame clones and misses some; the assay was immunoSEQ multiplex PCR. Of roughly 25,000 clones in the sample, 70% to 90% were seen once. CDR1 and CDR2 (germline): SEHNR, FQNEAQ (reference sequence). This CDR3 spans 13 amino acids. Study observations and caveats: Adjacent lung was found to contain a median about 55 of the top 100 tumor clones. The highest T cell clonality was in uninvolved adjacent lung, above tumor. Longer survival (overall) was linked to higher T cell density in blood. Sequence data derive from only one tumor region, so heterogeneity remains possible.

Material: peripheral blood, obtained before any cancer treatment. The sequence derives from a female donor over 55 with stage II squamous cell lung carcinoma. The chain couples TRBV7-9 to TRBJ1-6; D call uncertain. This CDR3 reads CASSSADNSPPHF. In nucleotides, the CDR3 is TGTGCCAGCAGCTCCGCGGATAATTCACCCCCCCACTTT.